This is a list of T cell receptor beta chains from one sample in a study of CD8 T cells in Susac syndrome. Each CDR3 protein gets one entry after TCRdb re-called the immunoSEQ multiplex PCR reads with MiXCR. The repertoire has some 170,000 distinct CDR3 sequences, just under 95% of them found once; the top ten carry 0.085% to 0.13%. The specimen sequenced was CD4+ T cells from PBMCs. The receptors come from a human donor in good health. The CDR3 runs from the conserved cysteine through the conserved F or W. The order of the fields is J gene, clone size, D gene, V gene, CDR3 protein, CDR3 DNA. A D gene is named only where the DNA matches it firmly. A row's size may be missing; if present it is once, few, many or a size class.

TRBJ1-1 . . TRBV30 CACQVNTEAFF TGTGCCTGCCAGGTGAACACTGAAGCTTTCTTT
TRBJ2-3 . . TRBV20-1 CSATPGLNTDTQYF TGCAGTGCTACACCGGGACTTAACACAGATACGCAGTATTTT
TRBJ2-4 . TRBD2 TRBV7-9 CASSQLAGAAKNIQYF TGTGCCAGCAGCCAACTAGCGGGAGCGGCCAAAAACATTCAGTACTTC
TRBJ2-7 . . TRBV29-1 CSVVGESYEQYF TGCAGCGTTGTGGGTGAGTCCTACGAGCAGTACTTC
TRBJ2-7 . TRBD2 TRBV4-2 CASSQAGLAGGGEQYF TGTGCCAGCAGCCAAGCTGGACTAGCGGGAGGGGGCGAGCAGTACTTC
TRBJ2-7 . TRBD2 TRBV7-9 CASSLSLAGGHEQYF TGTGCCAGCAGCTTATCACTAGCGGGAGGACACGAGCAGTACTTC
TRBJ2-3 . . TRBV12-3/TRBV12-4 CASSFRGLGTQYF TGTGCCAGCAGTTTCCGAGGCCTGGGTACGCAGTATTTT
TRBJ2-7 . . TRBV5-6 CASSLLSWRPFSYEQYF TGTGCCAGCAGCTTACTGTCCTGGAGGCCCTTTTCCTACGAGCAGTACTTC
TRBJ1-2 . . TRBV20-1 CSAHVRGTNYGYTF TGCAGTGCTCATGTACGGGGGACGAACTATGGCTACACCTTC
TRBJ2-1 once . TRBV9 CASSVAEPYNEQFF TGTGCCAGCAGCGTAGCGGAACCCTACAATGAGCAGTTCTTC
TRBJ2-5 . . TRBV24-1 CATSDSGHKETQYF TGTGCCACCAGTGATTCGGGACACAAAGAGACCCAGTACTTC
TRBJ2-5 . . TRBV29-1 CSVALEETQYF TGCAGCGTTGCTCTGGAAGAGACCCAGTACTTC
TRBJ1-2 . TRBD1 TRBV28 CASRGDRVNYGYTF TGTGCCAGCAGGGGGGACAGGGTGAACTATGGCTACACCTTC